A single sample gave rise to the 16 T cell receptor beta chains below, sequenced in a study of blood T cell repertoires in COVID-19. Method: immunoSEQ multiplex PCR; TCRdb's copy keeps in-frame clones and lacks some. The data show around 30,000 clones, about 92% seen once. Sequencing used peripheral blood. These receptors were collected from an elderly man with acute or convalescent COVID-19.

V and J are TRBV7-8 and TRBJ1-2; possibly TRBD1 for D (5 bases). Trimming stripped 1 base from V and 0 bases from J, with 12 bases between. Germline CDR1 and CDR2: SGHVS and FQNEAQ. This CDR3 spans 16 amino acids. The CDR3 reads CASSLVGGVTNYGYTF. The CDR3, as DNA: TGTGCCAGCAGCTTAGTGGGAGGGGTGACTAACTATGGCTACACCTTC.

This clone was observed once. The chain recombines TRBV5-1 with TRBJ2-7; 9 bases align to TRBD2. CDR3 length: 14 residues. V shed 2 bases and J 3 bases; nucleotides not matched to a gene: 3. Germline CDR1 reads SGHRS; CDR2 reads YFSETQ. The CDR3, as DNA: TGCGCCAGCAGCTTAGCGGGGGGCCACTACGAGCAGTACTTC. This translates into CASSLAGGHYEQYF.

The chain joins TRBV7-9 to TRBJ1-2; the D is unclear. From germline, CDR1 is SEHNR and CDR2 FQNEAQ (reference sequence). The CDR3 is made up of 14 amino acids. Trimming stripped 4 bases from V and 7 bases from J, with 16 bases between. CDR3 residues: CASSSGRAGLGYTF. The CDR3, as DNA: TGTGCCAGCAGCTCGGGGAGGGCAGGTCTTGGCTACACCTTC.

This clone turned up a few times. The J gene is TRBJ1-1, the V gene TRBV5-5; the D is unclear. The CDR3 runs to 14 residues. Germline CDR1 SGHKS, CDR2 YYEKEE (reference sequence). V shed 2 bases and J shed 1 base, with 9 bases lying between them. CDR3: CASSFYSGNTEAFF. CDR3 coding DNA: TGTGCCAGCAGCTTCTATAGTGGGAACACTGAAGCTTTCTTT.

The chain links TRBV5-6 to TRBJ1-1; D unresolved. The CDR3 sequence is 11 residues long. The germline V and J ends were trimmed by 4 bases and 5 bases, with 6 bases remaining between them. The germline V gene has CDR1 SGHDT and CDR2 YYEEEE. The CDR3 spells CASSHRTEAFF. The CDR3 DNA sequence: TGTGCCAGCAGCCACCGGACTGAAGCTTTCTTT.

J is TRBJ1-2 and V is TRBV2; 7 nucleotides agree with TRBD1. Germline V gives CDR1 SNHLY, CDR2 FYNNEI. This CDR3 contains 13 residues. The J segment lost 2 bases and the V segment lost 6 bases, leaving 3 bases of the junction unmatched. Written as DNA, the CDR3 is TGTGCCAGCAGCCCGGACAGGAACTATGGCTACACCTTC. Protein sequence: CASSPDRNYGYTF.

The chain links TRBV18 to TRBJ1-1, with 8 bases aligning to TRBD1. The CDR3 is 16 residues long. J lost 5 bases, V lost 4 bases, and 12 bases had no gene match. Germline V gene lookup returns CDR1 KGHSH and CDR2 LQKENI. The CDR3, as DNA: TGTGCCAGCTCACTCACCATGCGGACAGGGTTTACTGAAGCTTTCTTT. Residues: CASSLTMRTGFTEAFF.

In DNA form, the CDR3 reads TGTGCCAGCACCCTGGGGGGCTATGGCTACACCTTC. It codes for CASTLGGYGYTF. The rearrangement uses TRBV7-9 and TRBJ1-2; maybe TRBD1 (5 bases). Per the germline V gene, CDR1 is SEHNR and CDR2 is FQNEAQ (reference sequence). The germline V and J ends were trimmed by 7 bases and 4 bases, with 10 bases remaining between them. The CDR3 loop spans 12 amino acids.

V gene TRBV6-6 combines with J gene TRBJ2-1, with 7 bases fitting TRBD1. The germline CDR1 and CDR2 sequences are MNHNY and SVGAGI (reference sequence). The CDR3 has 15 amino acids. V was pared by 6 bases and J by 4 bases, with 9 bases of the junction left unmatched. The CDR3 nucleotides are TGTGCCAGCAGGCTTGACAGGGATCCATACAATGAGCAGTTCTTC. Translating it yields CASRLDRDPYNEQFF.

CDR3 sequence (DNA): TGCGCCAGCAGCTCCGACAATCCGAGGGATGAGCAGTTCTTC. Protein sequence: CASSSDNPRDEQFF. This chain joins TRBV5-1 and TRBJ2-1; weak D call: TRBD2 (5 bases). Germline V gene data show CDR1 as SGHRS and CDR2 as YFSETQ. CDR3 length equals 14 residues. The V end was cut by 3 bases, the J end by 8 bases, with 15 bases between.

This clone was seen a handful of times. This chain connects TRBV12-3 or TRBV12-4 to TRBJ1-2; unclear D gene. V lost 5 bases to trimming and J lost 4 bases, with 11 bases between them. This CDR3 is 13 amino acids long. CDR3 sequence: CASSPQVGYGYTF. DNA of the CDR3: TGTGCCAGCAGTCCCCAGGTGGGCTATGGCTACACCTTC.

This chain uses TRBV6-5 with TRBJ2-7, with no clear D. Germline V gene lookup returns CDR1 MNHEY and CDR2 SVGAGI. The germline V and J ends were trimmed by 7 bases and 4 bases, with 11 bases remaining between them. There are 12 residues in the CDR3. CDR3 region: CASNRFLYEQYF. CDR3 DNA: TGTGCCAGCAACAGATTTCTTTACGAGCAGTACTTC.

The chain joins TRBV11-2 to TRBJ1-4; no reliable D call. The germline CDR1 and CDR2 sequences are SGHAT and FQNNGV. Trimming left V 6 bases short and J 8 bases short, with 10 bases between. The CDR3 covers 12 residues. In nucleotides, the CDR3 is TGTGCCAGCAGTTCCACAGTGGAAAAACTGTTTTTT. It translates to CASSSTVEKLFF.

In the case of this clone: Other DNA sequences in the same sample also yield this CDR3. This CDR3 is CASSELQGSDTQYF. CDR3 sequence (DNA): TGTGCCAGCAGTGAGCTTCAGGGTTCAGATACGCAGTATTTT. The rearrangement links TRBV25-1 to TRBJ2-3; TRBD1 is a possible D gene (5 bases). Germline V CDR1 and CDR2: MGHDK, SYGVNS. This CDR3 has 14 amino acids. The V end lost 3 bases, the J end lost 4 bases, and 11 bases lay between the germline ends.

CDR3 sequence: CASSPGTSVWTDTQYF. DNA of the CDR3: TGTGCCAGCAGCCCGGGGACTAGCGTGTGGACAGATACGCAGTATTTT. The chain has TRBV7-2 and TRBJ2-3; 10 bases line up with TRBD2. The ends lost 5 bases at V and 3 bases at J; junction bases unmatched: 8. Per germline, CDR1 SGHTA and CDR2 FQGNSA. The CDR3 has 16 amino acids.

The V and J genes are TRBV18 and TRBJ2-7, with TRBD2 matching over 11 bases. Germline CDR1 reads KGHSH; CDR2 reads LQKENI. V shed 4 bases, J shed 0 bases, and the junction held 5 bases outside the gene matches. The CDR3 is 16 amino acids. CDR3 in amino acids: CASSLLAGGRSYEQYF. The CDR3 DNA is TGTGCCAGCTCACTCCTAGCGGGGGGCCGCTCCTACGAGCAGTACTTC.